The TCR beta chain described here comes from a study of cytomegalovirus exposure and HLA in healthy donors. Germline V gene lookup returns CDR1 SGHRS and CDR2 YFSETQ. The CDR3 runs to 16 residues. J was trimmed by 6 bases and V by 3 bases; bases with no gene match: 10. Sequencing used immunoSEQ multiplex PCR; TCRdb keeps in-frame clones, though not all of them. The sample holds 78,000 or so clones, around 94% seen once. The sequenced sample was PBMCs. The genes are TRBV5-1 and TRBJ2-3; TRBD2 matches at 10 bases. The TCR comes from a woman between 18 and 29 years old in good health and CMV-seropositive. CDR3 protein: CASSWGRAGGEDTQYF. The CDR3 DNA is TGCGCCAGCAGCTGGGGCCGAGCGGGGGGGGAGGATACGCAGTATTTT. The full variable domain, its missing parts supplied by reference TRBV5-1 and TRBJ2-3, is KAGVTQTPRYLIKTRGQQVTLSCSPISGHRSVSWYQQTPGQGLQFLFEYFSETQRNKGNFPGRFSGRQFSNSRSEMNVSTLELGDSALYLCASSWGRAGGEDTQYFGPGTRLTVL.